The 5 T cell receptor beta chains presented below share a single source sample, sequenced in a study of Graves' ophthalmopathy and Graves' hyperthyroidism. TCR beta CDR3 amplification used RNA transcripts. First-round RT-PCR employed HTBI primers, with a second-round multiplex PCR after it. TCRdb re-analysed the multiplex PCR reads in MiXCR, keeping a single row per CDR3 protein. Among 52,000 or so distinct CDR3 sequences listed, approximately 50% were seen once. Sequenced material: peripheral blood. Receptor source: an adult woman with Graves' ophthalmopathy.

This clonotype was picked up many times. J is TRBJ2-5 and V is TRBV2, with D perhaps matching TRBD2 (6 bases). Trimming took off 7 bases at V and 7 bases at J, with 28 bases between the two ends. The CDR3 contains 17 residues. Germline loops: CDR1 SNHLY, CDR2 FYNNEI. The CDR3 bases are TGTGCCAGCACATTTACCGTGGGGGGAGTTGCCGGGGGGACCCAGTACTTC. The encoded protein is CASTFTVGGVAGGTQYF.

V usage is TRBV11-2 and J usage is TRBJ1-5; possibly TRBD1 for D (6 bases). There are 16 residues in the CDR3. Germline CDR1 SGHAT, CDR2 FQNNGV. Trimming shortened V by 1 base and J by 2 bases, and 12 bases separated the two germline ends. The CDR3 DNA follows: TGTGCCAGCAGCTTAGCGGGGGGCGCGGGCAATCAGCCCCAGCATTTT. This gives the protein CASSLAGGAGNQPQHF.

This clonotype was found many times. This chain connects TRBV6-5 to TRBJ2-3; a weak D match, TRBD2 (5 bases). In germline, CDR1 is MNHEY, CDR2 SVGAGI. The V gene lost 7 bases and the J gene lost 4 bases, with 15 bases spanning the gap. This CDR3 has 14 residues. The CDR3 coding sequence is TGTGCCAGCAACAGCCGGGTTAGCGCAGATACGCAGTATTTT. Its translation: CASNSRVSADTQYF.

This chain joins TRBV6-2 or TRBV6-3 and TRBJ2-7; 12 nucleotides line up with TRBD1. CDR1 is MNHEY and CDR2 is SVGEGT in the germline V gene. This CDR3 has 19 amino acids. After removal of 2 bases from V and 3 bases from J, the junction contained 14 bases not matched to a gene. The CDR3 protein is CASSYPGARDRGLVYEQYF. In DNA, the CDR3 is TGTGCCAGCAGTTACCCCGGGGCCCGGGACAGGGGGCTGGTCTACGAGCAGTACTTC.

This clonotype was detected ten times or more. CDR3 DNA sequence: TGCAGTGCTAGAGACGGACTAGCGGAAAGGAGCTACGAGCAGTACTTC. Amino acid sequence: CSARDGLAERSYEQYF. The rearrangement joins TRBV20-1 to TRBJ2-7; 10 bases are shared with TRBD2. This CDR3 comprises 16 residues. After removal of 0 bases from V and 3 bases from J, the junction contained 8 bases not matched to a gene. Germline values: CDR1 DFQATT, CDR2 SNEGSKA (reference sequence).